The 9 T cell receptor beta chains reported below all come from one sample, sequenced in a study of blood T cell repertoires in COVID-19. Only in-frame clones appear in the TCRdb table, and some are missing; sequencing was by immunoSEQ multiplex PCR. Of some 40,000 clones listed, about nine tenths were seen once; the top ten hold 5.5% to 7%. The source material was peripheral blood. The receptors shown here come from a woman older than 75 with acute or convalescent COVID-19.

The chain is built from TRBV5-4 and TRBJ1-1; TRBD1 agrees at 7 bases. Germline trimming cut 4 bases from V and 8 bases from J; bases unmatched to any gene: 11. In germline, CDR1 is SGHNT, CDR2 YYREEE (reference sequence). This CDR3 has 14 amino acids. CDR3 residues: CASSTARQGEEAFF. CDR3 nucleotides: TGTGCCAGCAGCACTGCCCGACAGGGAGAAGAAGCTTTCTTT.

The table lists this clone with a few counts. The chain carries TRBV3-1 (or the pseudogene TRBV3-2) and TRBJ1-2; 8 bases are a match to TRBD1. J lost 3 bases, V lost 3 bases, and 6 bases had no gene match. The CDR3 has 15 residues. Looked up from germline, CDR1 is LGHDT and CDR2 is YNNKEL (reference sequence). In DNA form, the CDR3 reads TGTGCCAGCAGCCAGGACAGGGTATTTTACTATGGCTACACCTTC. It encodes CASSQDRVFYYGYTF.

The V gene is TRBV5-5, the J gene TRBJ1-2; 7 nucleotides agree with TRBD1. Trimming removed 0 bases from V and 13 bases from J; junction bases left unmatched: 9. Germline V gene data show CDR1 as SGHKS and CDR2 as YYEKEE (reference sequence). The CDR3 extends over 13 amino acids. The CDR3 DNA is TGTGCCAGCAGCTTGGGAGGGACAGCGGATGGCACCTTC. It yields the protein CASSLGGTADGTF. Filled out from reference TRBV5-5 and TRBJ1-2, the complete variable domain reads DAGVTQSPTHLIKTRGQQVTLRCSPISGHKSVSWYQQVLGQGPQFIFQYYEKEERGRGNFPDRFSARQFPNYSSELNVNALLLGDSALYLCASSLGGTADGTFGSGTRLTVV.

The chain employs TRBV4-3 and TRBJ1-1; no firm D call. Deletions cut 2 bases from V and 4 bases from J, with 11 bases between. Germline V gene lookup returns CDR1 LGHNA and CDR2 YSLEER. CDR3 size: 14 residues. In DNA, the CDR3 is TGCGCCAGCAGCCAACAAGTGGGCCCCACTGAAGCTTTCTTT. Translated: CASSQQVGPTEAFF.

This clone was found once. The J gene is TRBJ2-6, the V gene TRBV5-1; 7 nucleotides align to TRBD1. With V trimmed by 4 bases and J by 2 bases, 0 bases remained unmatched. Germline V gives CDR1 SGHRS, CDR2 YFSETQ. The CDR3 runs to 14 residues. This CDR3 is CASSDRAGANVLTF. The CDR3 nucleotides read TGCGCCAGCAGCGACAGGGCTGGGGCCAACGTCCTGACTTTC.

The chain joins TRBV5-1 to TRBJ1-2; 11 nucleotides match TRBD1. The CDR3 totals 14 residues. V lost 6 bases and J lost 5; bases outside the gene matches: 6. Germline V lookup: CDR1 SGHRS, CDR2 YFSETQ. CDR3: CASTPGQGVYGYTF. The DNA of the CDR3 is TGCGCCAGCACTCCGGGACAGGGGGTTTATGGCTACACCTTC.

V gene TRBV7-9 combines with J gene TRBJ1-1; no definite D call. Looked up from germline, CDR1 is SEHNR and CDR2 is FQNEAQ (reference sequence). With 5 bases removed from V and 7 bases from J, the gap between germline ends came to 11 bases. This CDR3 comprises 12 residues. CDR3 residues: CASSVDTNEAFF. Written as DNA, the CDR3 is TGTGCCAGCAGCGTTGACACCAATGAAGCTTTCTTT.

The chain has TRBV5-1 and TRBJ1-1, with 7 bases that match TRBD1. Germline CDR1 reads SGHRS; CDR2 reads YFSETQ. V dropped 4 bases and J dropped 5; count of bases not matched to a gene: 8. The CDR3 has 14 amino acids. The CDR3 protein is CASSQGQPGTEAFF. DNA for the CDR3: TGCGCCAGCAGCCAGGGACAGCCCGGGACTGAAGCTTTCTTT. The full variable domain, in which reference TRBV5-1 and TRBJ1-1 provide the parts outside the CDR3, is KAGVTQTPRYLIKTRGQQVTLSCSPISGHRSVSWYQQTPGQGLQFLFEYFSETQRNKGNFPGRFSGRQFSNSRSEMNVSTLELGDSALYLCASSQGQPGTEAFFGQGTRLTVV.

The genes are TRBV7-8 and TRBJ2-2; 7 bases fit TRBD1. CDR3 length: 15 amino acids. V shed 6 bases, J shed 3 bases, and the junction held 7 bases outside the gene matches. The V gene's germline CDR1 is SGHVS and CDR2 FQNEAQ. The CDR3 bases are TGTGCCAGCAGACTCCGGGACAGACACACCGGGGAGCTGTTTTTT. This sequence encodes CASRLRDRHTGELFF. The full variable domain, completed using reference TRBV7-8 and TRBJ2-2, is GAGVSQSPRYKVAKRGQDVALRCDPISGHVSLFWYQQALGQGPEFLTYFQNEAQLDKSGLPSDRFFAERPEGSVSTLKIQRTQQEDSAVYLCASRLRDRHTGELFFGEGSRLTVL.